This T cell receptor beta chain was identified during a study of regulatory T cells in long-lasting Graves disease. Germline trimming cut 3 bases from V and 8 bases from J; bases unmatched to any gene: 18. Per the germline V gene, CDR1 is MDHEN and CDR2 is SYDVKM. CDR3 length equals 18 residues. Time point meaning: newly diagnosed GD, antithyroid drugs for less than 3 months. The authors made the TCR library using RNA they extracted from PBMCs. Nine milliliters of peripheral blood were taken and placed in EDTA tubes. In its sample, this clonotype was seen many times. Construction of TCR beta libraries relied on iRepertoire HTBI primers and on Arm-PCR targeting CDR3 regions. Each CDR3 protein gets one entry after TCRdb re-called the multiplex PCR reads with MiXCR. The data show 350,000 to 500,000 distinct CDR3 sequences, 16% seen once. These data were also reused for a study on T cells in Graves' hyperthyroidism and ophthalmopathy. That source notes: Patients aged 18 to 65 had newly diagnosed hyperthyroidism lasting under 2 months. The primer set for the first-round RT-PCR of the TCR CDR3 was HTBI.

The sequenced sample was peripheral blood mononuclear cells (PBMCs), obtained at new diagnosis, from a patient treated with antithyroid drugs. The V gene is TRBV28, the J gene TRBJ2-1; 8 nucleotides align to TRBD2. This TCR was sampled from a young woman with Graves disease. The CDR3 DNA reads TGTGCCAGCAGTTTTCGGCTTAGGGCAAGCGGGAGAGAACATGAGCAGTTCTTC. Its translation is CASSFRLRASGREHEQFF.